This T cell receptor (beta chain) was captured in a study of control samples from healthy donors and cancer patients. Germline values: CDR1 LGHNA, CDR2 YNFKEQ. The CDR3 is 16 amino acids. Trimming stripped 0 bases from V and 5 bases from J, with 13 bases between. Libraries were prepared by immunoSEQ multiplex PCR; TCRdb keeps only in-frame clonotypes and omits some of them. The sample shows about 410,000 clones, approximately 92% of them seen only once. The sample comprised PBMCs. The source is a man aged 35 to 55 with head and neck cancer. V usage is TRBV4-2 and J usage is TRBJ1-4; D is undetermined. The CDR3 DNA reads as TGTGCCAGCAGCCAAGATCCCCACCGAGGGAATGAAAAACTGTTTTTT. Its protein product is CASSQDPHRGNEKLFF.